This T cell receptor (beta chain) came from a study of cytomegalovirus exposure and HLA in healthy donors. Points from the study as a whole: High sensitivity and specificity were reportedly achieved when the classifier diagnosed cytomegalovirus status.

This clone appeared a single time. Its antigen remains unidentified. The PCR made use of 60 Vbeta and 13 Jbeta primers. Here immunoSEQ multiplex PCR was the method, and the copy in TCRdb shows in-frame clones only, minus some. The table has about 120,000 clones, roughly 76% seen once. The donors comprised healthy bone marrow donors. The TCR was taken from a woman between 50 and 59 years old in good health and CMV-seronegative. The sequencing input was PBMCs.

The DNA of the CDR3 is TGCAGCGTGGGCGCACAAGAGACCCAGTACTTC. Translating it yields CSVGAQETQYF. This rearrangement joins TRBV29-1 to TRBJ2-5; D not certain. The CDR3 is 11 residues long. Germline V lookup: CDR1 SQVTM, CDR2 ANQGSEA. Trimming removed 6 bases at V and 2 bases at J, with 7 bases between.